This is a list of T cell receptor beta chains from one sample in a study of cytomegalovirus exposure and HLA in healthy donors. The repertoire was sequenced with immunoSEQ multiplex PCR; TCRdb's copy has only in-frame clones and lacks some. The sample comprises some 95,000 clones, about 81% of which are singletons, and about 4% rests with the top ten. The specimen was PBMCs. The receptors originated from a woman between 40 and 55 years old in good health and CMV-seropositive. CDR3s include the opening cysteine and the closing phenylalanine or tryptophan. D genes are given only for firm matches. Where a row states a size, it is once, few, many or the class of an expanded clone; other rows omit it.

D,J,size,V,DNA,CDR3
.,TRBJ2-6,.,TRBV15,TGTGCCACCAGCAGAAGGGACAAGGATAGCGTCCTGACTTTC,CATSRRDKDSVLTF
.,TRBJ1-5,.,TRBV6-1,TGTGCCAGCAGTGAAGCAGGAGGGAACCAGCCCCAGCATTTT,CASSEAGGNQPQHF
.,TRBJ2-5,.,TRBV28,TGTGCCAGCAGTCCAACGGGGCAAGAGACCCAGTACTTC,CASSPTGQETQYF
TRBD2,TRBJ2-1,.,TRBV7-2,TGTGCCAGCAGCCGAAGCGGGAGCGCTTACAATGAGCAGTTCTTC,CASSRSGSAYNEQFF
TRBD2,TRBJ2-1,.,TRBV5-1,TGCGCCAGCAGGACTAGCGGGAGCTTCCATGAGCAGTTCTTC,CASRTSGSFHEQFF
.,TRBJ2-7,.,TRBV10-2,TGCGCCAGCAGTGAGTTCTTTCTCTCCTACGAGCAGTACTTC,CASSEFFLSYEQYF
.,TRBJ2-3,.,TRBV7-9,TGTGCCAGCAGCCGATCAGGGGTGAGGGAAGATACGCAGTATTTT,CASSRSGVREDTQYF
TRBD2,TRBJ2-4,.,TRBV5-8,TGTGCCAGCAGCTTGGGACTAGCCCCAAGCGGGAAAAACATTCAGTACTTC,CASSLGLAPSGKNIQYF
TRBD2,TRBJ2-7,.,TRBV29-1,TGCAGCGTGACGGGTTTGGCGGGAGGGCCGGACGAGCAGTACTTC,CSVTGLAGGPDEQYF
TRBD1,TRBJ1-3,.,TRBV4-1,TGCGCCAGCAGCCCCGGGACAGGGACTGGAAACACCATATATTTT,CASSPGTGTGNTIYF
TRBD1,TRBJ2-2,.,TRBV6-5,TGTGCCAGCAGTTACAACCGGGACAGGGCTGTCGGGGAGCTGTTTTTT,CASSYNRDRAVGELFF
TRBD1,TRBJ2-5,.,TRBV6-1,TGTGCCAGCAGTCTCACAGGGGGCCAAGAGACCCAGTACTTC,CASSLTGGQETQYF
.,TRBJ2-7,.,TRBV19,TGTGCCAGTAGAGGGGGGGACGAGCAGTACTTC,CASRGGDEQYF
TRBD2,TRBJ2-3,few,TRBV10-2,TGCGCCAGCAGTGAGCCGCGGACTAGCGGACTCACAGATACGCAGTATTTT,CASSEPRTSGLTDTQYF
.,TRBJ2-1,.,TRBV6-6,TGTGCCAGCAGCCCACCACCCGGGACTCCCAACAATGAGCAGTTCTTC,CASSPPPGTPNNEQFF
.,TRBJ2-5,.,TRBV9,TGTGCCAGCAGCGCCGGACATCAAGAGACCCAGTACTTC,CASSAGHQETQYF
.,TRBJ1-2,.,TRBV2,TGTGCCAGCACCGAAAATGGTGGGACATCCTATGGCTACACCTTC,CASTENGGTSYGYTF
.,TRBJ2-4,.,TRBV4-1,TGCGCCAGCAGCCAATTACAGGGTTCGCTCCAGTACTTC,CASSQLQGSLQYF
.,TRBJ1-5,.,TRBV18,TGTGCCAGCTCACCCGCACCAGGGGTGGATCAGCCCCAGCATTTT,CASSPAPGVDQPQHF
.,TRBJ2-5,.,TRBV21-1,TGTGCCAGCAAGCCAGCAAGGACAAAACCGGGACTAGCGGGTCACCAACAAGAGACCCAGTACTTC,CASKPARTKPGLAGHQQETQYF
TRBD1,TRBJ1-5,.,TRBV28,TGTGCCAGCAGCTCCCACAGGGGTGTTAGGCCCCAGCATTTT,CASSSHRGVRPQHF
TRBD2,TRBJ2-1,few,TRBV4-1,TGCGCCAGCAGCCTCATCGACTTAGCGGGAAAATACAATGAGCAGTTCTTC,CASSLIDLAGKYNEQFF